Presented here are 16 T cell receptor beta chains from one specimen sequenced in a study of blood T cell repertoires in COVID-19. TCRdb's copy holds only in-frame clones and misses some; the assay was immunoSEQ multiplex PCR. The repertoire holds 200,000 to 300,000 clones, around 88% seen once, with 2% to 2.5% in the top ten. Sample: PBMCs or T cells enriched from blood (not recorded which). These TCRs come from a woman in her thirties or forties with acute COVID-19.

This chain uses TRBV5-4 with TRBJ2-1; D is perhaps TRBD1 (7 bases). Germline V gene sequence: CDR1 SGHNT, CDR2 YYREEE (reference sequence). This CDR3 region has 16 residues. V lost 6 bases and J lost 0, with 16 bases in between. As DNA, the CDR3 is TGTGCCAGCACCCAATCAGGGGGGAGCTCCTACAATGAGCAGTTCTTC. This translates into CASTQSGGSSYNEQFF. The full variable domain, rest sourced from reference TRBV5-4 and TRBJ2-1, is ETGVTQSPTHLIKTRGQQVTLRCSSQSGHNTVSWYQQALGQGPQFIFQYYREEENGRGNFPPRFSGLQFPNYSSELNVNALELDDSALYLCASTQSGGSSYNEQFFGPGTRLTVL.

V is TRBV5-4 and J is TRBJ2-1, with a tentative D call TRBD2 (5 bases). The CDR3 spans 14 residues. The germline gives CDR1 SGHNT, CDR2 YYREEE (reference sequence). Trimming left V 4 bases short and J 5 bases short, with 13 bases between. CDR3 in DNA: TGTGCCAGCAGCACGGAGGCGACTCACAATGAGCAGTTCTTC. This gives the protein CASSTEATHNEQFF.

The chain combines TRBV6-5 with TRBJ1-2, with 9 bases fitting TRBD1. J was trimmed by 11 bases and V by 6 bases; bases with no gene match: 10. The CDR3 is 13 residues long. CDR1 and CDR2 from the germline V gene are MNHEY and SVGAGI. The CDR3 DNA reads TGTGCCAGCAGAGACCCGGGACAGGGATTATACACCTTC. Translated, it gives CASRDPGQGLYTF.

The J gene is TRBJ1-4, the V gene TRBV2; D is unclear. Germline V CDR1 and CDR2: SNHLY, FYNNEI. The CDR3 covers 15 residues. Trimming shortened V by 5 bases and J by 8 bases, and 18 bases separated the two germline ends. DNA for the CDR3: TGTGCCAGCAGTCGGGCGTGGGGATCGGGGGAAAAACTGTTTTTT. Residues: CASSRAWGSGEKLFF.

The V and J genes are TRBV5-5 and TRBJ1-1; possible D gene TRBD1, 5 bases. In germline, CDR1 is SGHKS, CDR2 YYEKEE (reference sequence). This CDR3 region has 16 residues. Deletions cut 0 bases from V and 5 bases from J, with 17 bases between. The CDR3 loop is CASSLGIGAPTTEAFF. The CDR3 DNA is TGTGCCAGCAGCTTGGGTATAGGGGCGCCGACGACTGAAGCTTTCTTT.

The CDR3 bases are TGTGCCTGGAGCCTGGGACAGGGGGGAACCCAGTACTTC. Its translation is CAWSLGQGGTQYF. The rearrangement links TRBV30 to TRBJ2-5; 11 bases map to TRBD1. CDR1 GTSNPN and CDR2 SVGIG come from the germline V gene (reference sequence). The CDR3 length is 13 residues. J lost 8 bases, V lost 3 bases, and 5 bases had no gene match.

CDR3 nucleotide sequence: TGTGCCAGCAGCTTCGACAGGGCCGGAAACACCATATATTTT. The encoded protein is CASSFDRAGNTIYF. This chain connects TRBV11-3 to TRBJ1-3, with 7 bases that match TRBD1. The V gene's germline CDR1 is SGHNT and CDR2 YENEEA. The CDR3 has 14 residues. Trimming at V came to 3 bases and at J to 4 bases, leaving 3 bases not matched to a gene.

This clone has a handful of counts. The chain joins TRBV5-5 to TRBJ2-3, with D hard to call. The V end was cut by 5 bases, the J end by 10 bases, with 14 bases between. Germline-derived CDR1 and CDR2 are SGHKS and YYEKEE (reference sequence). CDR3 size: 12 residues. CDR3 loop: CASSSSELAQYF. The CDR3 nucleotides are TGTGCCAGCAGTTCGTCCGAGTTAGCGCAGTATTTT.

The chain couples TRBV6-2 or TRBV6-3 to TRBJ2-2; a weak D match, TRBD2 (5 bases). The CDR3 runs 16 residues. In germline, CDR1 is MNHEY, CDR2 SVGEGT. Trimming left V 0 bases short and J 5 bases short, with 13 bases between. CDR3 in amino acids: CASSYSIPSKTGELFF. As DNA, the CDR3 is TGTGCCAGCAGTTACTCGATTCCTAGCAAAACCGGGGAGCTGTTTTTT.

The chain's CDR3 is CASSVSDRGFGTQYF. In DNA form, the CDR3 reads TGTGCCAGCAGCGTCTCGGACAGGGGGTTCGGGACCCAGTACTTC. The rearrangement joins TRBV9 to TRBJ2-5; 10 positions agree with TRBD1. There are 15 residues in the CDR3. After removal of 2 bases from V and 7 bases from J, the junction contained 8 bases not matched to a gene. Looked up from germline, CDR1 is SGDLS and CDR2 is YYNGEE.

With respect to this clone: An end of the junction differs from the germline gene, which may be a read error. The chain uses TRBV12-3 or TRBV12-4 and TRBJ2-1; 13 bases match TRBD2. This CDR3 has 12 residues. CDR3 DNA: TGTGCCAGCAGTTCGTGGACTAGCGGGAGAATCTTC. Protein sequence: CASSSWTSGRIF.

This clone was seen only a few times. This chain connects TRBV21-1 to TRBJ1-1; the table names TRBD1, a call not compared with the DNA. TRBV21-1 counts as a pseudogene. The CDR3 sequence is 16 residues long. CDR3 nucleotides: TGTGCCAGCAGCAAAGTAGTCGACAGGGCGAACACTGAAGCTTTCTTT. As protein: CASSKVVDRANTEAFF.

The chain employs TRBV4-3 and TRBJ2-2, with D possibly TRBD2 on 6 matching bases. The length of the CDR3 is 15 residues. Germline CDR1 is LGHNA and CDR2 is YSLEER. V was trimmed by 0 bases and J by 7 bases, leaving 12 bases between them. CDR3 DNA: TGCGCCAGCAGCCAAGATTCGCCCGGGGGCGGGGAGCTGTTTTTT. Protein sequence: CASSQDSPGGGELFF.

This chain joins TRBV5-1 and TRBJ2-7; D unclear. This CDR3 has 13 residues. Germline loops: CDR1 SGHRS, CDR2 YFSETQ. Trimming left V 3 bases short and J 2 bases short, with 9 bases between. DNA of the CDR3: TGCGCCAGCAGCTCACAGCCAACCTACGAGCAGTACTTC. Translation: CASSSQPTYEQYF.

The genes are TRBV12-3 or TRBV12-4 and TRBJ1-1; 9 bases are a match to TRBD1. The length of the CDR3 is 13 residues. V shed 6 bases and J 6 bases; nucleotides not matched to a gene: 5. This chain's CDR3 is CASSWTGEAEAFF. DNA for the CDR3: TGTGCCAGCAGCTGGACAGGGGAGGCTGAAGCTTTCTTT.

The J gene is TRBJ1-4, the V gene TRBV6-6, with TRBD1 matching 10 bases. The trim removed 6 bases at V and 15 bases at J, leaving 10 bases unmatched. The CDR3 covers 13 residues. Germline V lookup: CDR1 MNHNY, CDR2 SVGAGI (reference sequence). The CDR3: CASSLRQGASVFF. CDR3 sequence (DNA): TGTGCCAGCAGCCTTAGACAGGGGGCCTCGGTGTTTTTT.